This T cell receptor beta chain was recovered during a study of blood T cell repertoires in COVID-19. The CDR3 is made up of 16 amino acids. Germline trimming cut 2 bases from V and 2 bases from J; bases unmatched to any gene: 2. CDR1 is MDHEN and CDR2 is SYDVKM in the germline V gene. In the original workflow: Reference gene primer amplification yielded estimated nucleated cell counts. Produced via immunoSEQ multiplex PCR; TCRdb's table is partial and in-frame only. V and J calls and clone size are those listed in that table; D and trimming were worked out from the DNA. Of some 200,000 clones in the sample, 70% to 85% were seen once.

The sample comprised PBMCs or T cells enriched from blood (not recorded which). The receptor's source is a woman in her forties or fifties who had recovered from COVID-19. The V gene is TRBV28, the J gene TRBJ2-2, with 10 bases matching TRBD2. The CDR3 loop is CASSLGLAENTGELFF. CDR3 bases: TGTGCCAGCAGTTTAGGACTAGCGGAAAACACCGGGGAGCTGTTTTTT.